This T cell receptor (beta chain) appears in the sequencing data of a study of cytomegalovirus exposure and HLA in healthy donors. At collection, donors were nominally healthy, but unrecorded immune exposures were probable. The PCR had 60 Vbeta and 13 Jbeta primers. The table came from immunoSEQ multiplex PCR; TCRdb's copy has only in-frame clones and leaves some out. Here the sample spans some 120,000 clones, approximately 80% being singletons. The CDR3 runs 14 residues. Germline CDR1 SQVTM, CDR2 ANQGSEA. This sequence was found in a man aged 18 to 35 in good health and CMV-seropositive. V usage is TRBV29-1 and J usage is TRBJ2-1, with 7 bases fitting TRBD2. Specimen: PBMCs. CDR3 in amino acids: CSSRSLAVYNEQFF. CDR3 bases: TGCAGTTCAAGGTCGCTAGCGGTTTACAATGAGCAGTTCTTC.